The TCR beta chain under discussion was sequenced for a study of blood T cell repertoires in COVID-19. Study-wide context: The cDNA or gDNA used as material had been derived from T cells, B-cell-depleted T cells, or PBMCs.

In the original workflow: Reference gene primer amplification in the assay estimated nucleated cell counts. Data came from immunoSEQ multiplex PCR; TCRdb stores just in-frame clones and leaves some out. V and J calls and clone size come straight from that table; D and trimming were deduced from the DNA. The repertoire holds over 100,000 clones, 70% to 90% seen once, with 2% to 2.5% in the top ten. The receptor was isolated from a man aged 50 to 60 with active COVID-19. The source material was peripheral blood.

CDR3 sequence (DNA): TGTGCCTGGAGTCACAGGGGAATGAACACTGAAGCTTTCTTT. As protein: CAWSHRGMNTEAFF. The J gene is TRBJ1-1, the V gene TRBV30, with TRBD1 matching 7 bases. There are 14 residues in the CDR3. The germline gives CDR1 GTSNPN, CDR2 SVGIG (reference sequence). V trimming: 2 bases; J trimming: 0 bases; junction bases outside the gene matches: 3.